Here is one T cell receptor beta chain with its context. The antigen is undetermined. CDR1 SQVTM and CDR2 ANQGSEA come from the germline V gene. This CDR3 is built from 13 residues. V was pared by 8 bases and J by 4 bases, with 6 bases of the junction left unmatched. This sample stems from a study of T cell repertoires in cytomegalovirus infection. TCRdb reanalysed the reads using MiXCR and keeps one entry per CDR3 protein. The repertoire consists of 300,000 or so distinct CDR3 sequences, with around 25% occurring once and the leading ten covering 13%. The gene calls are TRBV29-1 and TRBJ2-5, with 11 positions matching TRBD1. The source is a human donor in good health (CMV status not recorded). Some clones in this sample may be carry-over from other donors' samples. The starting material was cultured PBMCs, obtained from culture after CMV antigen stimulation. DNA of the CDR3: TGCAGCACCGGACAGGGGGCGAGAGAGACCCAGTACTTC. As protein: CSTGQGARETQYF.